This T cell receptor (beta chain) was retrieved from a study of blood T cell repertoires in COVID-19 (dated by TCRdb to about 2020). About the study as a whole: Samples covering the acute and convalescent phases of COVID-19 were provided by collaborators in the United States, Italy and Spain. The samples were drawn from the first 160 participants of the ongoing ImmuneRACE study and from 1,200 or so subjects provided by 6 global collaborators. The repertoires were released in a freely available public database intended as a resource for research on the immune response to SARS-CoV-2. Subjects who had been exposed to COVID-19, were actively infected with it, or had recovered from it provided the deeply sampled blood TCRbeta repertoires that made up the dataset. The prospective study material was composed of cDNA or gDNA derived from T cells, B-cell-depleted T cells, or PBMCs. Nearly every sample came with metadata listing a de-identified subject ID, COVID-19 status, age in years and sex. HLA class I and class II types, where available, came from metadata supplied by the sample provider rather than from assay-based typing. General findings and caveats noted by the study authors: Clinical and demographic metadata were provided uncurated, with the amount varying by source and participant.

Collaborating institutions collected whole blood in K2EDTA tubes following their own protocols. Collaborator samples were shipped for TCRbeta analysis as frozen whole blood, isolated PBMCs, or DNA extracted from either sample type. The immunoSEQ Assay, a bias-controlled multiplex PCR, was used to amplify TCRbeta CDR3 regions from genomic DNA. As for the original processing: The number of nucleated cells in each sample was estimated from the amplification of reference gene primers within the assay. To quantify the absolute abundance of each unique TCRbeta CDR3 rearrangement, sequence reads were collapsed and filtered. Productive Simpson clonality was computed per sample as the square root of Simpson's diversity index over productive rearrangements. In its TCRdb copy, this immuneACCESS table keeps in-frame sequences only and misses some clones. Where compared with another copy, unresolved V genes explain less than half of these, and the others have no known cause. V and J calls and clone size are as listed in that table; D and trimming were resolved from the DNA. Within this sample are some 140,000 clones, with around 86% of them counted one time only. The top ten constitute over 7.5% of the sample.

From its cysteine to its phenylalanine, the CDR3 spans 13 amino acids. Just CDR3 DNA is preserved here, 39 bases in frame from base 1. Via the germline V gene, CDR1 is SNHLY and CDR2 FYNNEI. Trimming removed 9 bases from V and 6 bases from J, leaving 12 bases between the germline ends. As to this clone: Its target antigen remains unknown. No qualities accompany the bases; no much larger clone lies one base away.

Sequenced sample: peripheral blood. The clonotype originates from a woman aged 55 to 70 with active or convalescent COVID-19. The sequence joins TRBV2 to TRBJ1-6; perhaps TRBD1 is the D gene, with 6 bases matching. The CDR3 protein: CARGAGSNSPLHF. In nucleotides, the sequence is TGTGCCAGGGGGGCAGGGAGTAATTCACCCCTCCACTTT.